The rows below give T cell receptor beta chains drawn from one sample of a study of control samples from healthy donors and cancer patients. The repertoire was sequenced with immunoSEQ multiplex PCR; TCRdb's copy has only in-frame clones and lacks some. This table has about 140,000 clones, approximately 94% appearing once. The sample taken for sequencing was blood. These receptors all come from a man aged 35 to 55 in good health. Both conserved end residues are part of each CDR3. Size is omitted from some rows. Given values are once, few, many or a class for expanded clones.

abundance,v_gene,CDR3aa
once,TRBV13,CASSASGTGSPYEQYF
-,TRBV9,CASSVSTGGPTDTQYF
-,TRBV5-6,CASSLPLELGEQFF
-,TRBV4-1,CASSQDDGVDNSPLHF
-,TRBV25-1,CASSESGTGTNTEAFF
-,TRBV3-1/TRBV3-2,CASSQVGVWKGTDTQYF
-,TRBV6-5,CASSYFGLNTEAFF
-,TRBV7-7,CASGTGTGLAQYF
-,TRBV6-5,CASSYDASGGDTQYF
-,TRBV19,CASRVAPNSNQPQHF
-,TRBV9,CASNAQGSREQFF
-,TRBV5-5,CASSLDIYRTGKNYGYTF
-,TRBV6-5,CASSYRTGRNEKLFF
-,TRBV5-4,CASRDAQGLVGTEAFF
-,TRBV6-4,CASRYRVGTEAFF
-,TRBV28,CASSFFEGGEKLFF
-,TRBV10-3,CAISDIGELFF
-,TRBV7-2,CASSLEGLGTSGYTF
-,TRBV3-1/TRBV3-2,CASSHLTTGLSGNTIYF
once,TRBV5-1,CASSLGGTNQPQHF
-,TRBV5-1,CASSSGLLGSLEQFF
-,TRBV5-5,CASRDRASSRNTIYF
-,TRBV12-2,CASRFSRGWYGYTF
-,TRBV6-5,CASKYVGQGSDGYTF
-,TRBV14,CASSVDSNQPQHF
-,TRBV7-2,CASSLVSGGVSNYGYTF
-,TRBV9,CASSVAGGSNQPQHF
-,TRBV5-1,CASSPRYEQYF
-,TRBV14,CASSQDGGGEVGHGYTF
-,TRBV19,CASSIGGGQETQYF
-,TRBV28,CASSLVTKEIYEQYF
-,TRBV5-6,CASSRLNRWTSGDRYEQYF
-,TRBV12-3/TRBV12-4,CASSPVGTGELFF
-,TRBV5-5,CASSLRQALNTEAFF
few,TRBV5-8,CASSLAATPDTYEQYF
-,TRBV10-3,CAISESVGFADTQYF
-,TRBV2,CASSEEGFGSGNTIYF
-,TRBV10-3,CAISLQGYGYTF
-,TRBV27,CASSRTGLNTEAFF
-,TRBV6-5,CASSYFAGSEQFF
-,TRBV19,CASSFTGMNTEAFF
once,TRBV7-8,CASTPHQQGANEKLFF
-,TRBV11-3,CASSLVEGDTQYF
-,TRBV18,CASSPLVLAGALLVGDTQYF
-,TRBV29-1,CSVTVDRGEKLFF
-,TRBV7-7,CASSLGRSGANVLTF
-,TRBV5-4,CASSTIAEGDTQYF